These 15 T cell receptor beta chains came from one sample sequenced in a study of neurological immune-mediated disorders. TCRdb analysed the 5' RACE reads with MiXCR anew, one entry per CDR3 protein. Found here are roughly 62,000 distinct CDR3 sequences, less than 2.5% of them singletons; the top ten hold 2.5% to 3.5%. The material sequenced was PBMCs. These receptors were collected from a man aged 50 or older with multiple sclerosis.

This clonotype was observed at least ten times. The chain links TRBV20-1 to TRBJ2-3; 10 nucleotides align to TRBD2. This CDR3 comprises 15 residues. V trimming: 2 bases; J trimming: 5 bases; junction bases outside the gene matches: 7. Per the germline V gene, CDR1 is DFQATT and CDR2 is SNEGSKA (reference sequence). The CDR3 DNA is TGCAGTGCTAGAATCCCAGCGGGGGGGCGAGATACGCAGTATTTT. Its translation: CSARIPAGGRDTQYF.

The chain carries TRBV10-2 and TRBJ2-2, with D perhaps matching TRBD2 (6 bases). From germline, CDR1 is WSHSY and CDR2 SAAADI. Between the trimmed V and J ends, which lost 6 bases and 1 base, there was a span of 9 bases. The CDR3 sequence is 14 residues long. The DNA of the CDR3 is TGCGCCAGCAGGGAGGGCTTGAACACCGGGGAGCTGTTTTTT. This sequence encodes CASREGLNTGELFF.

This clonotype was seen ten or more times. This chain links TRBV20-1 with TRBJ1-2; D is ambiguous. Trimming stripped 0 bases from V and 3 bases from J, with 17 bases between. This CDR3 comprises 16 residues. Per the germline V gene, CDR1 is DFQATT and CDR2 is SNEGSKA (reference sequence). CDR3 residues: CSARDKTSGYDYGYTF. The CDR3 DNA reads as TGCAGTGCTAGAGATAAGACATCAGGCTATGACTATGGCTACACCTTC.

This clonotype was seen repeatedly, ten times or more. The genes are TRBV7-6 and TRBJ2-1, with 9 bases lining up with TRBD2. CDR3 length: 18 residues. The germline gives CDR1 SGHVS, CDR2 FNYEAQ. Unmatched junction bases numbered 10, after V lost 1 base and J lost 3 bases. CDR3 in amino acids: CASSLGGIAGALYNEQFF. CDR3 sequence (DNA): TGTGCCAGCAGCTTAGGAGGAATAGCGGGGGCTCTCTACAATGAGCAGTTCTTC.

At least ten counts were recorded for this clonotype. CDR3 DNA sequence: TGCAGCGTTACGAGGGAGTCGGTGAGGTACTTC. This translates into CSVTRESVRYF. The chain couples TRBV29-1 to TRBJ2-7, with D maybe TRBD2 (5 bases). CDR3 size: 11 residues. CDR1 and CDR2 (germline): SQVTM, ANQGSEA. V lost 5 bases, J lost 12 bases, and 17 bases lay in between.

The chain carries TRBV9 and TRBJ1-5; D is unclear. This CDR3 comprises 16 residues. Trimming removed 4 bases at V and 3 bases at J, with 17 bases between. CDR1 and CDR2 from the germline V gene are SGDLS and YYNGEE. As DNA, the CDR3 is TGTGCCAGCAGCATCCAGCGTGGGAGCGACAATCAGCCCCAGCATTTT. Protein product: CASSIQRGSDNQPQHF.

In its sample, this clonotype was seen many times. J is TRBJ2-1 and V is TRBV20-1; 11 bases line up with TRBD2. Germline V lookup: CDR1 DFQATT, CDR2 SNEGSKA (reference sequence). The V gene end was trimmed by 4 bases and the J gene end by 0 bases; junction bases not matched to a gene: 2. The CDR3 is 15 residues long. The CDR3 here is CSATSGGFSYNEQFF. Here the CDR3 DNA reads TGCAGTGCTACTAGCGGGGGGTTCTCCTACAATGAGCAGTTCTTC.

This clonotype was seen ten or more times. V and J are TRBV12-3 or TRBV12-4 and TRBJ2-1, with TRBD1 identical over 8 bases. The CDR3 is 14 amino acids. The ends lost 5 bases at V and 4 bases at J; junction bases unmatched: 4. Here the CDR3 DNA reads TGTGCCAGCAGTGCGACAGGGGAATACAATGAGCAGTTCTTC. This encodes CASSATGEYNEQFF.

This clonotype was seen at least ten times. The chain is built from TRBV6-5 and TRBJ1-1; D gene unclear. This CDR3 is 16 amino acids long. The germline V and J ends were trimmed by 0 bases and 0 bases, with 11 bases remaining between them. Germline CDR1 MNHEY, CDR2 SVGAGI. In DNA form, the CDR3 reads TGTGCCAGCAGTTACTCGAGGACGGTGATGAACACTGAAGCTTTCTTT. Translating gives CASSYSRTVMNTEAFF.

In this sample, this clonotype turned up many times. This chain connects TRBV6-2 or TRBV6-3 to TRBJ2-3; a weak D match, TRBD1 (5 bases). Per the germline V gene, CDR1 is MNHEY and CDR2 is SVGEGT. The CDR3 spans 17 residues. V lost 2 bases and J 2 bases, leaving 17 bases between the germline ends. CDR3 coding DNA: TGTGCCAGCAGTTACCCAGCAGTTGGGGCGACCACAGATACGCAGTATTTT. Translated: CASSYPAVGATTDTQYF.

This clonotype occurred many times. The V gene is TRBV7-8, the J gene TRBJ1-1; TRBD1 is a possible D gene (5 bases). CDR3 length: 15 residues. Trimming stripped 4 bases from V and 7 bases from J, with 19 bases between. CDR1 is SGHVS, CDR2 FQNEAQ, per germline. DNA of the CDR3: TGTGCCAGCAGCTCGAGGGGTCCAACCGGTTATGAAGCTTTCTTT. This gives the protein CASSSRGPTGYEAFF. Together with reference TRBV7-8 and TRBJ1-1, the CDR3 gives the full variable domain: GAGVSQSPRYKVAKRGQDVALRCDPISGHVSLFWYQQALGQGPEFLTYFQNEAQLDKSGLPSDRFFAERPEGSVSTLKIQRTQQEDSAVYLCASSSRGPTGYEAFFGQGTRLTVV.

This clonotype was seen ten or more times. This chain links TRBV7-9 with TRBJ2-7; 8 bases are a match to TRBD1. Germline values: CDR1 SEHNR, CDR2 FQNEAQ (reference sequence). With V trimmed by 5 bases and J by 4 bases, 7 bases remained unmatched. The CDR3 extends over 14 amino acids. In DNA form, the CDR3 reads TGTGCCAGCAGCATCGGACAGGGACCATACGAGCAGTACTTC. This sequence encodes CASSIGQGPYEQYF. The complete variable domain, with remaining parts taken from reference TRBV7-9 and TRBJ2-7, reads DTGVSQNPRHKITKRGQNVTFRCDPISEHNRLYWYRQTLGQGPEFLTYFQNEAQLEKSRLLSDRFSAERPKGSFSTLEIQRTEQGDSAMYLCASSIGQGPYEQYFGPGTRLTVT.

This clonotype was detected many times. This chain joins TRBV27 and TRBJ2-1, with TRBD2 matching over 15 bases. J lost 7 bases, V lost 5 bases, and 6 bases had no gene match. The germline V gene encodes CDR1 MNHEY and CDR2 SMNVEV (reference sequence). The CDR3 is 16 residues long. CDR3 in DNA: TGTGCCAGCAGTCCCAGGACTAGCGGGGGGGCAAATGAGCAGTTCTTC. Protein: CASSPRTSGGANEQFF.

The V gene is TRBV6-5, the J gene TRBJ2-1; no clear D. CDR1 MNHEY and CDR2 SVGAGI come from the germline V gene. Trimming pared 10 bases from V and 6 bases from J, leaving 19 bases between. CDR3 length: 14 residues. DNA of the CDR3: TGTGCCACTTCGGTAGGGTTTCCATCCAATGAGCAGTTCTTC. Encoded protein: CATSVGFPSNEQFF.

In its sample, this clonotype was seen many times. The gene calls are TRBV7-2 and TRBJ1-2, with a tentative D call TRBD1 (5 bases). CDR1 and CDR2 from the germline V gene are SGHTA and FQGNSA. V dropped 3 bases and J dropped 4 bases, with 12 bases sitting between them. There are 14 residues in the CDR3. The DNA of the CDR3 is TGTGCCAGCAGCTTCTCCAGGGCGATCTATGGCTACACCTTC. Its protein is CASSFSRAIYGYTF.